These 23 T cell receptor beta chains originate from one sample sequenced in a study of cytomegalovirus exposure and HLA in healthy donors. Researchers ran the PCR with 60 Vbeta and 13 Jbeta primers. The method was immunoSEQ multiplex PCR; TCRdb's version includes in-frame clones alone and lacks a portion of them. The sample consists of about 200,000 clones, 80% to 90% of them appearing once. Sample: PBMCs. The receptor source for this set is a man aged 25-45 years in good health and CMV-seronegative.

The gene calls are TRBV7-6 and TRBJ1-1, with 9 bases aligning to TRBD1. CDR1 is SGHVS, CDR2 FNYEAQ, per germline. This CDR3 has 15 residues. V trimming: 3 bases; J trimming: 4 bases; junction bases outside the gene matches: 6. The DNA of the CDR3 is TGTGCCAGCAGCTTGGGGACAGGGTGGAGCACTGAAGCTTTCTTT. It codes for CASSLGTGWSTEAFF.

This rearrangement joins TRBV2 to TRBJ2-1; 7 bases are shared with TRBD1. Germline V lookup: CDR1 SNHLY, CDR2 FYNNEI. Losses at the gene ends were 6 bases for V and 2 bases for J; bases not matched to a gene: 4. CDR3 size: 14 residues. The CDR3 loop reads CASSVGQTYNEQFF. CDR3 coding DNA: TGTGCCAGCAGCGTGGGACAGACCTACAATGAGCAGTTCTTC.

CDR3 sequence reads: CASSLSLGTGANYGYTF. The CDR3 nucleotides are TGTGCCAGCAGCTTAAGTCTGGGGACAGGAGCTAACTATGGCTACACCTTC. The V call is TRBV7-9, the J call TRBJ1-2; 8 positions agree with TRBD1. Germline CDR1 and CDR2: SEHNR and FQNEAQ (reference sequence). The CDR3 sequence is 17 residues long. The ends lost 2 bases at V and 0 bases at J; junction bases unmatched: 8.

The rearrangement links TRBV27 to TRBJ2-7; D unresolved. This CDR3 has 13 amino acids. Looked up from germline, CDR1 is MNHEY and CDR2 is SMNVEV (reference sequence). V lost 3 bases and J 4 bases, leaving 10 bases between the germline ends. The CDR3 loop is CASSLRFSYEQYF. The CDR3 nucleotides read TGTGCCAGCAGTTTGCGATTTTCGTACGAGCAGTACTTC.

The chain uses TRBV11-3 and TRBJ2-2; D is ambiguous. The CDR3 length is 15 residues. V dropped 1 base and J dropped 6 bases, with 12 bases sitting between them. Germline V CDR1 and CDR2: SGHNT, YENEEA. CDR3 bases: TGTGCCAGCAGCTTAGTGGGCCGGAAGGCCGGGGAGCTGTTTTTT. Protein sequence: CASSLVGRKAGELFF.

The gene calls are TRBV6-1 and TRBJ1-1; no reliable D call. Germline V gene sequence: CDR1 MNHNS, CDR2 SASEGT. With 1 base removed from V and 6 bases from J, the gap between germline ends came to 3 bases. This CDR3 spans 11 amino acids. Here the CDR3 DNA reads TGTGCCAGCAGTGAAGGAGCTGAAGCTTTCTTT. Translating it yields CASSEGAEAFF.

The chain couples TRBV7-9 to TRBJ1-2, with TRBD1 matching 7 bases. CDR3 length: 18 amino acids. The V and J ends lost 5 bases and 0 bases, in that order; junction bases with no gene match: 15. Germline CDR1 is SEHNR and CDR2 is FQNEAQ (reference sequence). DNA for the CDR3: TGTGCCAGCAGCCCAATATCCGGACAGGCGCAAGCTAACTATGGCTACACCTTC. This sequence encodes CASSPISGQAQANYGYTF.

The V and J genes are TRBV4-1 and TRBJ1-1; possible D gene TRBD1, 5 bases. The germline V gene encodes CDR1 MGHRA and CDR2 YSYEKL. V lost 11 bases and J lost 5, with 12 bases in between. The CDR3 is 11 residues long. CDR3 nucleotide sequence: TGCGCCTCACTCCGGGGGACTGAAGCTTTCTTT. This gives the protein CASLRGTEAFF.

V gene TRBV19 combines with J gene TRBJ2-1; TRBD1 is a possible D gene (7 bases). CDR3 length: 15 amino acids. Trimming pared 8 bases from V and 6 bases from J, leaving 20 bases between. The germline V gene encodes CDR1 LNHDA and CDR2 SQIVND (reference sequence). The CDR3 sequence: CASLSQGGALNEQFF. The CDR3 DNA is TGTGCCAGTTTATCTCAGGGGGGCGCCCTCAATGAGCAGTTCTTC.

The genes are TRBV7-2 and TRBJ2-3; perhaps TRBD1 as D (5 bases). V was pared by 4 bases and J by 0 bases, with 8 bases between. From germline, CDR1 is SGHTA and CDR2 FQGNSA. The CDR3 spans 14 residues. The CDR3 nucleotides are TGTGCCAGCAGCTCCGGACATAGCACAGATACGCAGTATTTT. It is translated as CASSSGHSTDTQYF.

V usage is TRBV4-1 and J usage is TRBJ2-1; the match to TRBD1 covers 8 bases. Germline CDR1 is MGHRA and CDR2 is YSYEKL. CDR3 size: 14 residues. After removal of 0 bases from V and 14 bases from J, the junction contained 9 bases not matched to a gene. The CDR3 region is CASSQDWEDRAEFF. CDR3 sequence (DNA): TGCGCCAGCAGCCAAGATTGGGAGGACAGGGCAGAGTTCTTC.

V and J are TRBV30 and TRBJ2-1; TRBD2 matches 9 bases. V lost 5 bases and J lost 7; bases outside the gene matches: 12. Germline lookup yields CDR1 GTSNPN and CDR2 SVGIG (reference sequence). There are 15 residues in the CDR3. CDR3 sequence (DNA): TGTGCCTGGTCCCCAGGGAGCGGGAGGCGAAATGAGCAGTTCTTC. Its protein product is CAWSPGSGRRNEQFF.

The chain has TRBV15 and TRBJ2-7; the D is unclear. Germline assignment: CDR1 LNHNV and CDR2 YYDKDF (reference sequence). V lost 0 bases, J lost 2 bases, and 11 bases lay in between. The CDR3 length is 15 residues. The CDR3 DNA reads TGTGCCACCAGCAGAGATCTAGGCAGTACCTACGAGCAGTACTTC. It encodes CATSRDLGSTYEQYF.

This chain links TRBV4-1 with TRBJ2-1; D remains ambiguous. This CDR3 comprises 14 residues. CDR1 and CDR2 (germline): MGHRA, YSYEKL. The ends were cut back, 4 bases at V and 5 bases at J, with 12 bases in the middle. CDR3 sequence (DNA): TGCGCCAGCAGCCGCGGCCTCAGAGACAATGAGCAGTTCTTC. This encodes CASSRGLRDNEQFF.

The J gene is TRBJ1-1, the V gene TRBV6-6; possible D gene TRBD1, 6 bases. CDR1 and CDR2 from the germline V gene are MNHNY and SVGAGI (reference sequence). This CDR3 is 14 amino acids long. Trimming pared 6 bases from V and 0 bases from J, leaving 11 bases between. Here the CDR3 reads CASRETGLNTEAFF. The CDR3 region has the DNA TGTGCCAGCAGGGAGACAGGTCTGAACACTGAAGCTTTCTTT.

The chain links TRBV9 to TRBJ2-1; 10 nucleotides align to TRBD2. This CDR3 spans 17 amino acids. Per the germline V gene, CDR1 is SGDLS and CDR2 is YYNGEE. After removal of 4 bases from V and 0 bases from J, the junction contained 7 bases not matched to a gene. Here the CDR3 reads CASSPRGLAISYNEQFF. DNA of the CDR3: TGTGCCAGCAGCCCCCGGGGACTAGCGATCTCCTACAATGAGCAGTTCTTC.

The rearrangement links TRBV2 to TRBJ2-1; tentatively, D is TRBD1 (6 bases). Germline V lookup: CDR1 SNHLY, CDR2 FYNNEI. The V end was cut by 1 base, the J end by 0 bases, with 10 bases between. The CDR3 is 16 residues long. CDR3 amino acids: CASSEGPRGSYNEQFF. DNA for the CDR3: TGTGCCAGCAGTGAAGGTCCCAGGGGCTCCTACAATGAGCAGTTCTTC.

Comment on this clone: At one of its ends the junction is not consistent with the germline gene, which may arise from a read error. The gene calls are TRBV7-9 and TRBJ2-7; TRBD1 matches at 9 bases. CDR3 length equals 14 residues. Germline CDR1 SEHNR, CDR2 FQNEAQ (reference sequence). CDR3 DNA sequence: TGTTCCAGCAGCTTCGGACAGGGGATTTACGAGCAGTACTTC. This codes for CSSSFGQGIYEQYF. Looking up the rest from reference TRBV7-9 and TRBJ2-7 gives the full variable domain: DTGVSQNPRHKITKRGQNVTFRCDPISEHNRLYWYRQTLGQGPEFLTYFQNEAQLEKSRLLSDRFSAERPKGSFSTLEIQRTEQGDSAMYLCSSSFGQGIYEQYFGPGTRLTVT.

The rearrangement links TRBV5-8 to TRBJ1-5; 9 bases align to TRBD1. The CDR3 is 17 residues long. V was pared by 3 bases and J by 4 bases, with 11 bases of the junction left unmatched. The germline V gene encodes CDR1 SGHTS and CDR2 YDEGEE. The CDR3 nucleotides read TGTGCCAGCAGCTCGGGACAGGGAGAAGGAGGAAATCAGCCCCAGCATTTT. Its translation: CASSSGQGEGGNQPQHF.

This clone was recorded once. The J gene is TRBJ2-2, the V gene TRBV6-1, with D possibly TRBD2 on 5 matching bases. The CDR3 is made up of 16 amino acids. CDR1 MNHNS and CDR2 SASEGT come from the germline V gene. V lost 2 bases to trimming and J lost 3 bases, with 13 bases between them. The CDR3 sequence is CASSERVGGYTGELFF. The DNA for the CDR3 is TGTGCCAGCAGTGAAAGGGTTGGAGGTTACACCGGGGAGCTGTTTTTT.

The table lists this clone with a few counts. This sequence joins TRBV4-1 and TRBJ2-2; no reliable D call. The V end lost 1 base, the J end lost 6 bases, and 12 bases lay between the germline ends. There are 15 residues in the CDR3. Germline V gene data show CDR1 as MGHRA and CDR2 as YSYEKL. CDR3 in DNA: TGCGCCAGCAGCCAAGGTTCCGGAGTGCCCGGGGAGCTGTTTTTT. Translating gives CASSQGSGVPGELFF.

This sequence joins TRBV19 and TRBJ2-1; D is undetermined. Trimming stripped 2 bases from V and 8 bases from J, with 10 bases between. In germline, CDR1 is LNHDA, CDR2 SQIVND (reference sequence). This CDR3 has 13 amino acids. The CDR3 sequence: CASSIRNSDEQFF. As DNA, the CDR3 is TGTGCCAGTAGTATAAGGAACAGTGATGAGCAGTTCTTC.

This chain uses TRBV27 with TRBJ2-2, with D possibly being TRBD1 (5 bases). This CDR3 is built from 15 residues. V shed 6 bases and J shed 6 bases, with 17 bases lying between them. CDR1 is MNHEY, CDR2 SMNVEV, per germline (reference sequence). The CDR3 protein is CASSPGSLYSGELFF. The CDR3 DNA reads TGTGCCAGCAGCCCAGGGTCCTTATATTCCGGGGAGCTGTTTTTT.